These T cell receptor beta chains were read from a single sample in a study of T cell repertoires in cytomegalovirus infection. Each CDR3 protein is one row after TCRdb ran MiXCR on the reads. Of around 490,000 distinct CDR3 sequences detected, 26% appear once; the ten largest clones hold approximately 13%. Sequencing was done on a sample of PBMCs. The origin of the receptors is a human donor in good health (CMV status not recorded). Some clones in this sample may be carry-over from other donors' samples. Both conserved end residues are part of each CDR3. Fields, in order: D gene, J gene, clone size, V gene, CDR3 DNA, CDR3 protein. The D gene is left open where the match is weak. Clone size appears in some rows only: once, few, many, or a class for an expanded clone.

D: TRBD1
J: TRBJ1-2
size: NA
V: TRBV28
DNA: TGTGCCAGCAGCATCCCGACAGGGGGGAATGGCTACACCTTC
CDR3: CASSIPTGGNGYTF

D: TRBD2
J: TRBJ2-1
size: many
V: TRBV12-3/TRBV12-4
DNA: TGTGCCAGCAGGGAAACTAGCGGAGTGTACAATGAGCAGTTCTTC
CDR3: CASRETSGVYNEQFF

D: NA
J: TRBJ1-6
size: NA
V: TRBV28
DNA: TGTGCCAGCAGTTTATCGGGGTCACCCCTCCACTTT
CDR3: CASSLSGSPLHF

D: NA
J: TRBJ1-1
size: NA
V: TRBV20-1
DNA: TGCAGTGCTAGAGAAGGGGTCACTGAAGCTTTCTTT
CDR3: CSAREGVTEAFF

D: NA
J: TRBJ2-2
size: NA
V: TRBV6-2/TRBV6-3
DNA: TGTGCCAGCAGTCCCCCACCCCCCGGGGAGCTGTTTTTT
CDR3: CASSPPPPGELFF

D: TRBD1
J: TRBJ1-6
size: once
V: TRBV20-1
DNA: TGCAGTGCCACCGGGACAGGGTCCCGCTCCTATAATTCACCCCTCCACTTT
CDR3: CSATGTGSRSYNSPLHF

D: NA
J: TRBJ1-1
size: few
V: TRBV6-2/TRBV6-3
DNA: TGTGCCAGCAGCCCCCGGAGTGTTACTGAAGCTTTCTTT
CDR3: CASSPRSVTEAFF

D: NA
J: TRBJ1-2
size: few
V: TRBV7-9
DNA: TGTGCCAGCAGCTTAGAGGGCACAGGCCGTGTCCGTGGCTACACCTTC
CDR3: CASSLEGTGRVRGYTF

D: TRBD1
J: TRBJ1-1
size: few
V: TRBV20-1
DNA: TGCAGTGCTAACGCGGACAGGGGGCACACTGAAGCTTTCTTT
CDR3: CSANADRGHTEAFF

D: TRBD2
J: TRBJ2-3
size: many
V: TRBV11-2
DNA: TGTGCCAGCAGGCTCACTAGCGGGAGAGGCGATACGCAGTATTTT
CDR3: CASRLTSGRGDTQYF

D: NA
J: TRBJ1-2
size: NA
V: TRBV29-1
DNA: TGCAGCGTTGAGGGGGTAGGGACCTTC
CDR3: CSVEGVGTF

D: NA
J: TRBJ2-3
size: NA
V: TRBV11-2
DNA: TGTGCCAGCAGCGCCTCCTCTAGCCTGGGCACAGATACGCAGTATTTT
CDR3: CASSASSSLGTDTQYF

D: NA
J: TRBJ1-5
size: few
V: TRBV28
DNA: TGTGCCAGCAGTCAAAGTTACCAGCCCCAGCATTTT
CDR3: CASSQSYQPQHF

D: TRBD2
J: TRBJ2-2
size: NA
V: TRBV4-2
DNA: TGTGCCGGGGGACTAGCGGGAGCAAACACCGGGGAGCTGTTTTTT
CDR3: CAGGLAGANTGELFF

D: NA
J: TRBJ1-5
size: once
V: TRBV19
DNA: TGTGCCAGTAGCCACAGAGTTCAGCCCCAGCATTTT
CDR3: CASSHRVQPQHF

D: NA
J: TRBJ2-7
size: many
V: TRBV7-8
DNA: TGTGCCAGCAGCAAGCTGCCGACAGCATCCTACGAGCAGTACTTC
CDR3: CASSKLPTASYEQYF

D: NA
J: TRBJ1-4
size: few
V: TRBV6-6
DNA: TGTGCCAGCACTATAACCGGGACTGGTAATGAAAAACTGTTTTTT
CDR3: CASTITGTGNEKLFF

D: NA
J: TRBJ1-3
size: many
V: TRBV7-2
DNA: TGTGCCAGCAGCTTGGAGAGCTCTGGAAACACCATATATTTT
CDR3: CASSLESSGNTIYF

D: NA
J: TRBJ2-7
size: NA
V: TRBV20-1
DNA: TGCAGTGCTGTCAAGACATACTACGAGCAGTACTTC
CDR3: CSAVKTYYEQYF

D: NA
J: TRBJ2-3
size: NA
V: TRBV7-6
DNA: TGTGCCAGCAGCTTAGGCGCGGGGCTTACTAGCACAGATACGCAGTATTTT
CDR3: CASSLGAGLTSTDTQYF

D: TRBD2
J: TRBJ2-3
size: few
V: TRBV24-1
DNA: TGTGCCACCAGTGATTTCCTAGCGGGAGGAGGAGATACGCAGTATTTT
CDR3: CATSDFLAGGGDTQYF

D: NA
J: TRBJ1-1
size: NA
V: TRBV28
DNA: TGTGCCAGCAGTCCTACAGGGTTTTCTACTGAAGCTTTCTTT
CDR3: CASSPTGFSTEAFF

D: TRBD2
J: TRBJ2-1
size: few
V: TRBV7-2
DNA: TGTGCCAGCAGCTTAAGGAGACTAGCGGGAGATGAGCAGTTCTTC
CDR3: CASSLRRLAGDEQFF

D: NA
J: TRBJ2-5
size: many
V: TRBV7-8
DNA: TGTGCCAGCAGCTTAGCTGTTTGGGCTAGTTGGACCCAGTACTTC
CDR3: CASSLAVWASWTQYF

D: NA
J: TRBJ2-1
size: NA
V: TRBV6-2/TRBV6-3
DNA: TGTGCCAGCAGTCCTCGACTAGTCAATGAGCAGTTCTTC
CDR3: CASSPRLVNEQFF

D: NA
J: TRBJ1-1
size: NA
V: TRBV7-9
DNA: TGTGCCAGCAGCACACACCATACATTTTACACTGAAGCTTTCTTT
CDR3: CASSTHHTFYTEAFF

D: TRBD2
J: TRBJ2-7
size: many
V: TRBV7-2
DNA: TGTGCCATACTAGCGGGGTCCTACGAGCAGTACTTC
CDR3: CAILAGSYEQYF

D: TRBD1
J: TRBJ1-2
size: few
V: TRBV27
DNA: TGTGCCAGCAAGACAGGGGATAGTGGCTACACCTTC
CDR3: CASKTGDSGYTF

D: TRBD2
J: TRBJ2-7
size: few
V: TRBV27
DNA: TGTGCCAGCAGTTTTAGCTCGGGACTAGGTAGCGAGCAGTACTTC
CDR3: CASSFSSGLGSEQYF

D: TRBD2
J: TRBJ2-1
size: NA
V: TRBV6-4
DNA: TGTGCCAGCAGTGTAATGGCGGGAGAGTTATATGAGCAGTTCTTC
CDR3: CASSVMAGELYEQFF

D: NA
J: TRBJ2-5
size: few
V: TRBV2
DNA: TGTGCCAGCATAGACAGACGCCTAACCCAGTACTTC
CDR3: CASIDRRLTQYF